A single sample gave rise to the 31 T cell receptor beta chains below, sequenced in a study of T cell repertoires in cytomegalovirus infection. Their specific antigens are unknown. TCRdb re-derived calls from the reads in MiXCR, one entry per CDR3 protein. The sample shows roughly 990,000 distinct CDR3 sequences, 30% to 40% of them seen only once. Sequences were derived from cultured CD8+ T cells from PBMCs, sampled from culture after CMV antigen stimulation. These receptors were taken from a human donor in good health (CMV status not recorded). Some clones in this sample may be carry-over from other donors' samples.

The CDR3 DNA is TGTGCCAGCAGCGACCTGGAACGGGGAAGGACTGAAGCTTTCTTT. Its protein is CASSDLERGRTEAFF. This sequence joins TRBV6-1 and TRBJ1-1; D gene ambiguous. CDR3 length: 15 residues. From germline, CDR1 is MNHNS and CDR2 SASEGT. The ends were cut back, 6 bases at V and 5 bases at J, with 19 bases in the middle.

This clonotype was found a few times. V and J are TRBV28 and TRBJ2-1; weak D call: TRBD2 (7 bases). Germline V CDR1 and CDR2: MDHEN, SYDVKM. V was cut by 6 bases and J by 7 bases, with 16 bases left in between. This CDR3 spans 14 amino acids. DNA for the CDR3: TGTGCCAGCAGACTTCCTAGGGGGGGAAATGAGCAGTTCTTC. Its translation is CASRLPRGGNEQFF.

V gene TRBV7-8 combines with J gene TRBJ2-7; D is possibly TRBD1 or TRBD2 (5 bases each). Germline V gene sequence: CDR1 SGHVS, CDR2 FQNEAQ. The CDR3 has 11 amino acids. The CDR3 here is CASGLGPGINV. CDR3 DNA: TGTGCCAGCGGCTTGGGACCGGGCATTAACGTC.

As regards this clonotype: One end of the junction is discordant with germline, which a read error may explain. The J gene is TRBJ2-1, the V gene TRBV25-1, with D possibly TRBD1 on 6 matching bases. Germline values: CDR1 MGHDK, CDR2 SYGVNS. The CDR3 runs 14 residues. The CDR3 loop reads CASSEWRSGDTMLF. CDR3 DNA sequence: TGTGCCAGCAGTGAATGGAGGAGTGGGGACACAATGCTCTTC.

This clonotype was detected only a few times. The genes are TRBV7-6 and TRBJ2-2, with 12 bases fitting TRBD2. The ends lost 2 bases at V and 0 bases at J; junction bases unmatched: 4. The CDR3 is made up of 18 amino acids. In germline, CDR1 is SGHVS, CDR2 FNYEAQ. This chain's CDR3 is CASSLRTSGAPNTGELFF. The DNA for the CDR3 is TGTGCCAGCAGCTTAAGGACTAGCGGGGCCCCGAACACCGGGGAGCTGTTTTTT.

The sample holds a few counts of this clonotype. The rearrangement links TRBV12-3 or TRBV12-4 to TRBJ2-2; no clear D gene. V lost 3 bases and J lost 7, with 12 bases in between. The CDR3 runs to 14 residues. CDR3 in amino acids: CASSLQPNDGELFF. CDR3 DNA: TGTGCCAGCAGTTTGCAGCCTAACGACGGGGAGCTGTTTTTT.

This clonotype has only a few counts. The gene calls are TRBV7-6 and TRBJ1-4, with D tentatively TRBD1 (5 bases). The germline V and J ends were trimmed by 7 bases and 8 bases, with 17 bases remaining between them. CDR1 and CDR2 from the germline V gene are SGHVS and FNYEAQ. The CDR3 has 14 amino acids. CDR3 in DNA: TGTGCCAGCACGGACAAAGAAGGGGAGGAAAAACTGTTTTTT. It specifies CASTDKEGEEKLFF.

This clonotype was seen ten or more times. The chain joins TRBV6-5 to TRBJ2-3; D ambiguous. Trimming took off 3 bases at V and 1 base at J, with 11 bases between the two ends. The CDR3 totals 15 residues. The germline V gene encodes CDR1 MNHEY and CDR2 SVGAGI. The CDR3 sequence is CASSYLGPGTDTQYF. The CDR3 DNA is TGTGCCAGCAGTTATCTCGGGCCAGGCACAGATACGCAGTATTTT.

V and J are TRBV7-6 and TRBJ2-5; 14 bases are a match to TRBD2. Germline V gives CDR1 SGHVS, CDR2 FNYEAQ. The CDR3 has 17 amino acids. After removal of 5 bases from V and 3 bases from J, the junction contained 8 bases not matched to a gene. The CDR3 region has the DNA TGTGCCAGCAGCCACCGTCGACTAGCGGGGGGGGAAGAGACCCAGTACTTC. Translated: CASSHRRLAGGEETQYF.

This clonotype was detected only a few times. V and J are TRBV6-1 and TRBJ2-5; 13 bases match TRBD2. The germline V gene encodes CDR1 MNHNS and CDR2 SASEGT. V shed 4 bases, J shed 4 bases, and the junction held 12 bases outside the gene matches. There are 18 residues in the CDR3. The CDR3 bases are TGTGCCAGCAGTGCAACTAGCGGGGGGGCCGTTTTGGGAGAGACCCAGTACTTC. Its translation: CASSATSGGAVLGETQYF.

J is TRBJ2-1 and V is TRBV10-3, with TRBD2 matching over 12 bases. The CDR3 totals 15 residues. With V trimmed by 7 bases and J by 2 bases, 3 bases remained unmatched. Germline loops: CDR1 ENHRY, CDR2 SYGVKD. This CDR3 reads CAINRLAGAYNEQFF. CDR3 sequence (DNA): TGTGCCATCAACCGACTAGCGGGGGCCTACAATGAGCAGTTCTTC.

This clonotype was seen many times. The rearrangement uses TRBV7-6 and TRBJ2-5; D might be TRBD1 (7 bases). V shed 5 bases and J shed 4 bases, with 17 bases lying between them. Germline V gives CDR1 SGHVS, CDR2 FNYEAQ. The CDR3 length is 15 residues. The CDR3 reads CASSPIGQGGETQYF. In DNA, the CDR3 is TGTGCCAGCAGCCCAATAGGGCAGGGGGGAGAGACCCAGTACTTC.

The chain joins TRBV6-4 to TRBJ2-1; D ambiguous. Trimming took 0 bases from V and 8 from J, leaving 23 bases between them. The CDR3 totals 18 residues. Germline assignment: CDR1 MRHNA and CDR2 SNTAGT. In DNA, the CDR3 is TGTGCCAGCAGTGACTCGTACCTACGGCGGAATCATGCCTATGAGCAGTTCTTC. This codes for CASSDSYLRRNHAYEQFF.

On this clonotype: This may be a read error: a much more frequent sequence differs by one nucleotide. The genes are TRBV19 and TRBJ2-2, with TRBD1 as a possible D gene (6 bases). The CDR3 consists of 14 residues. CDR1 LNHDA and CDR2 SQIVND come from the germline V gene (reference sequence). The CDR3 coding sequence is TGTGCCCGTAGTATAAGAGGACAGACCGGGGAGCTGTTTTTT. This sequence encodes CARSIRGQTGELFF.

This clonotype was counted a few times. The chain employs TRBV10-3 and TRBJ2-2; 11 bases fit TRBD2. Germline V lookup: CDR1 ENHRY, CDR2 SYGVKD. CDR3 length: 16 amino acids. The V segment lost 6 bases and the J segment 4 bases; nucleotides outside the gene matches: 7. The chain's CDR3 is CAISPTSGVRTGELFF. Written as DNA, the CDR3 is TGTGCCATCAGCCCGACTAGCGGGGTACGCACCGGGGAGCTGTTTTTT.

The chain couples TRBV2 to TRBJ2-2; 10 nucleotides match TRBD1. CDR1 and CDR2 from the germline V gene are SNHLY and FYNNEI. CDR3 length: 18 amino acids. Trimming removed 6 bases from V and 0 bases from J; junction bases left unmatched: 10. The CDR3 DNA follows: TGTGCCAGCAGGAACACCGACAGGGGGCTCACGAACACCGGGGAGCTGTTTTTT. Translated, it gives CASRNTDRGLTNTGELFF.

The CDR3 DNA reads TGTGCCATCAGTGAGGGCAGGACCTACGAGCAGTACGTC. Protein sequence: CAISEGRTYEQYV. This rearrangement joins TRBV10-3 to TRBJ2-7; D unresolved. The CDR3 covers 13 residues. The germline V gene encodes CDR1 ENHRY and CDR2 SYGVKD. Deletions cut 2 bases from V and 2 bases from J, with 7 bases between.

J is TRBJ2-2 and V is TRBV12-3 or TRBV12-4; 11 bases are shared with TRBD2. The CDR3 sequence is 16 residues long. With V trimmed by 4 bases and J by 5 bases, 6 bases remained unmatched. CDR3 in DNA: TGTGCCAGCAGTTCAGCTAGCGGGGGGAAAACCGGGGAGCTGTTTTTT. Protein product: CASSSASGGKTGELFF.

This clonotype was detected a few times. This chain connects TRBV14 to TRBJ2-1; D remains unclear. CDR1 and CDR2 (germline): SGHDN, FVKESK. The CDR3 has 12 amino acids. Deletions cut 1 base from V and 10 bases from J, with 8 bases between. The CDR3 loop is CASSQVFREQFF. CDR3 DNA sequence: TGTGCCAGCAGCCAAGTGTTCAGGGAGCAGTTCTTC.

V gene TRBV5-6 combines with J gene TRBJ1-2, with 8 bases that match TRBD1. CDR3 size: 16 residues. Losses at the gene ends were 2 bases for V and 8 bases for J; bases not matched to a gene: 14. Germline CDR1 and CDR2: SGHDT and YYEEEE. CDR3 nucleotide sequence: TGTGCCAGCAGCTTACGCACAGCGGACAGGGTGGACGGCTACACCTTC. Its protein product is CASSLRTADRVDGYTF.

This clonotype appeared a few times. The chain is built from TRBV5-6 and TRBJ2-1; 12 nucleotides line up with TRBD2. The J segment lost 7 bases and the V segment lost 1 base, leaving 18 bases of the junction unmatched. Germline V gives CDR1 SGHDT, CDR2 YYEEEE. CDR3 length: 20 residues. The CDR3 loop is CASSLPITSGGPSMENEQFF. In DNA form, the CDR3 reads TGTGCCAGCAGCTTGCCCATTACTAGCGGGGGGCCTTCGATGGAAAATGAGCAGTTCTTC.

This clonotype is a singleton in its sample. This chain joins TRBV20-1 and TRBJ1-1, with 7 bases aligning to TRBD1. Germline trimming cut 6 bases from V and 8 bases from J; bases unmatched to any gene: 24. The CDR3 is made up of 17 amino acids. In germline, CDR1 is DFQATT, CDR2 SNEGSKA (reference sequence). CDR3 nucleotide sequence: TGCAGTGCCGACAAGCTGACAGGGCAAAACGAGGTCACAGAAGCTTTCTTT. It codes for CSADKLTGQNEVTEAFF.

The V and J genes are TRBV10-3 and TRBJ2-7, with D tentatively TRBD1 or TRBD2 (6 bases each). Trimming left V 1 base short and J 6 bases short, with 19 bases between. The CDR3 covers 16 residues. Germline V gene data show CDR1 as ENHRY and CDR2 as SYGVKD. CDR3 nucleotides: TGTGCCATCAGTGAGTACGTCGGGGGCCGTGACGCCGAGCAGTACGTC. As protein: CAISEYVGGRDAEQYV.

CDR3 loop: CASSLEAGGYNSPLHF. As DNA, the CDR3 is TGTGCCAGCAGCTTAGAGGCGGGCGGTTATAATTCACCCCTCCACTTT. The chain has TRBV11-2 and TRBJ1-6; D is uncertain. Germline V lookup: CDR1 SGHAT, CDR2 FQNNGV. The germline V and J ends were trimmed by 0 bases and 4 bases, with 10 bases remaining between them. The CDR3 is made up of 16 amino acids.

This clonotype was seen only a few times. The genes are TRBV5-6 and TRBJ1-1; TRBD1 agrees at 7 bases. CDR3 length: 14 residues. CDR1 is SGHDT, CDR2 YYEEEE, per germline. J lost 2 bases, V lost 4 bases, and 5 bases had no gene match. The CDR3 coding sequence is TGTGCCAGCAGCAGGGGACAGTCTAACACTGAAGCTTTCTTT. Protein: CASSRGQSNTEAFF. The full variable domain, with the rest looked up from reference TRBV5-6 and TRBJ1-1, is DAGVTQSPTHLIKTRGQQVTLRCSPKSGHDTVSWYQQALGQGPQFIFQYYEEEERQRGNFPDRFSGHQFPNYSSELNVNALLLGDSALYLCASSRGQSNTEAFFGQGTRLTVV.

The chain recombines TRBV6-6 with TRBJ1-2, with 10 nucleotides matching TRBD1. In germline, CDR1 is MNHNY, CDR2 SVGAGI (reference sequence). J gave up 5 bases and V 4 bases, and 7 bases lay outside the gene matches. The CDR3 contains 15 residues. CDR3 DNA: TGTGCCAGCAGTTCCGGGACAGGGGTGCGGTATGGCTACACCTTC. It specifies CASSSGTGVRYGYTF.

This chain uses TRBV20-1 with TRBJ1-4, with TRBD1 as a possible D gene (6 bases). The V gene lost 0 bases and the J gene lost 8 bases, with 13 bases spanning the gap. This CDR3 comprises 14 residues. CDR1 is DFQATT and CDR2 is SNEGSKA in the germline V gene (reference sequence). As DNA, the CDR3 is TGCAGTGCTAGAGAGGGAGGACAGTGGGAAAAACTGTTTTTT. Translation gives CSAREGGQWEKLFF.

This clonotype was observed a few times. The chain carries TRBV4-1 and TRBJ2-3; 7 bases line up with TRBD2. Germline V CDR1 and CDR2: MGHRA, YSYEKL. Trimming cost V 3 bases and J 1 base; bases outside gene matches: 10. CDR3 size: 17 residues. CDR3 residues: CASSHPRSGVGTDTQYF. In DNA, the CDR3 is TGCGCCAGCAGCCACCCCAGGAGCGGGGTCGGCACAGATACGCAGTATTTT.

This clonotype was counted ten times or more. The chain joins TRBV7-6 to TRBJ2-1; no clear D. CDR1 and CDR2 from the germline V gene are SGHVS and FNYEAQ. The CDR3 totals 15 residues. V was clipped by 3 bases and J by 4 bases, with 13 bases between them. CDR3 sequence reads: CASSLGRGPYNEQFF. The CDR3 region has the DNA TGTGCCAGCAGCTTGGGTAGAGGTCCATACAATGAGCAGTTCTTC. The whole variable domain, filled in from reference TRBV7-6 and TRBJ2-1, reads GAGVSQSPRYKVTKRGQDVALRCDPISGHVSLYWYRQALGQGPEFLTYFNYEAQQDKSGLPNDRFSAERPEGSISTLTIQRTEQRDSAMYRCASSLGRGPYNEQFFGPGTRLTVL.

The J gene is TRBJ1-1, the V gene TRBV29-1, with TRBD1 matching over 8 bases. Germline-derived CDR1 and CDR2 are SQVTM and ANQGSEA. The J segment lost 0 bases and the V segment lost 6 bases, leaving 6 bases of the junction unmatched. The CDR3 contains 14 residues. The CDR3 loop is CSVRQDRVNTEAFF. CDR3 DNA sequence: TGCAGCGTCCGCCAGGACAGGGTGAACACTGAAGCTTTCTTT.

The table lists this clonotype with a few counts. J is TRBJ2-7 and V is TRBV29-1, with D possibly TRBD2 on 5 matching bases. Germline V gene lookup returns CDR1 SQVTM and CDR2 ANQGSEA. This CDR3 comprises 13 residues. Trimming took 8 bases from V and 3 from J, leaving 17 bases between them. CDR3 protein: CSSRCTRGYEQYV. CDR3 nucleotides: TGCAGCTCTAGATGCACCCGGGGCTACGAGCAGTACGTC.